One sample yielded the 12 T cell receptor beta chains listed below, sequenced in a study of T cell responses to AZD1222 COVID-19 vaccine. Here immunoSEQ multiplex PCR was the method, and the copy in TCRdb shows in-frame clones only, minus some. The top ten hold approximately 5.4% of the sample, which has 120,000 to 150,000 clones, 70% to 90% seen once. The sample here was peripheral blood, taken 28 days after the second AZD1222 dose. These receptors were obtained from an adult who received the AZD1222 COVID-19 vaccine.

The J gene is TRBJ2-6, the V gene TRBV19; no clear D gene. CDR3 length: 13 residues. CDR1 is LNHDA, CDR2 SQIVND, per germline (reference sequence). V lost 9 bases, J lost 0 bases, and 6 bases lay in between. CDR3: CASTSSGANVLTF. CDR3 DNA sequence: TGTGCCAGCACGAGCTCTGGGGCCAACGTCCTGACTTTC.

The V gene is TRBV5-1, the J gene TRBJ1-4; D is unclear. Trimming left V 5 bases short and J 3 bases short, with 14 bases between. CDR3 length equals 15 residues. The germline V gene has CDR1 SGHRS and CDR2 YFSETQ. As DNA, the CDR3 is TGCGCCAGCAGACCTAGCCAGTTATCTAATGAAAAACTGTTTTTT. Translating gives CASRPSQLSNEKLFF.

This chain joins TRBV5-1 and TRBJ2-2, with D unclear. In germline, CDR1 is SGHRS, CDR2 YFSETQ. The CDR3 is 14 residues long. Trimming removed 4 bases from V and 2 bases from J, with 9 bases in between. The CDR3 reads CASSPLLNTGELFF. As DNA, the CDR3 is TGCGCCAGCAGCCCCCTCCTTAACACCGGGGAGCTGTTTTTT.

J is TRBJ2-6 and V is TRBV27; TRBD2 matches at 7 bases. Germline V gives CDR1 MNHEY, CDR2 SMNVEV (reference sequence). With V trimmed by 1 base and J by 0 bases, 6 bases remained unmatched. The CDR3 covers 18 residues. The CDR3 DNA is TGTGCCAGCAGTTTATGGCTCGGGGGGACCTCTGGGGCCAACGTCCTGACTTTC. It encodes CASSLWLGGTSGANVLTF. Drawing the rest from reference TRBV27 and TRBJ2-6, the complete variable domain is EAQVTQNPRYLITVTGKKLTVTCSQNMNHEYMSWYRQDPGLGLRQIYYSMNVEVTDKGDVPEGYKVSRKEKRNFPLILESPSPNQTSLYFCASSLWLGGTSGANVLTFGAGSRLTVL.

V usage is TRBV6-5 and J usage is TRBJ1-1; D not certain. The V gene lost 1 base and the J gene lost 0 bases, with 3 bases spanning the gap. CDR1 is MNHEY and CDR2 is SVGAGI in the germline V gene. This CDR3 has 13 residues. As DNA, the CDR3 is TGTGCCAGCAGTTACTGGCTGAACACTGAAGCTTTCTTT. This codes for CASSYWLNTEAFF.

This clone was seen a few times. The rearrangement uses TRBV7-2 and TRBJ1-1; D is possibly TRBD1 (6 bases). Per the germline V gene, CDR1 is SGHTA and CDR2 is FQGNSA. V lost 2 bases to trimming and J lost 7 bases, with 11 bases between them. The CDR3 is 13 residues long. For the CDR3, the DNA is TGTGCCAGCAGCTTATCGGCAGGGGTTGAAGCTTTCTTT. Its translation: CASSLSAGVEAFF.

The chain couples TRBV23-1 to TRBJ1-6; D perhaps matches TRBD1 (5 bases). TRBV23-1 is an ORF; its function is uncertain. CDR3 length equals 16 residues. V dropped 2 bases and J dropped 9 bases, with 17 bases sitting between them. CDR3 loop: CASSQISGCATSPLHF. As DNA, the CDR3 is TGCGCCAGCAGTCAAATCTCAGGGTGTGCAACTTCACCCCTCCACTTT.

The chain couples TRBV3-1 (or the pseudogene TRBV3-2) to TRBJ2-1, with 12 bases identical to TRBD2. The CDR3 has 17 residues. Germline V CDR1 and CDR2: LGHDT, YNNKEL (reference sequence). The junction had 7 bases not matched to a gene; V was cut back by 3 bases and J by 4 bases. CDR3 in DNA: TGTGCCAGCAGCCACCAGGGGACTAGCGGGCCTTACAATGAGCAGTTCTTC. Encoded protein: CASSHQGTSGPYNEQFF.

The chain is built from TRBV4-1 and TRBJ1-4, with 11 bases lining up with TRBD1. The germline V gene has CDR1 MGHRA and CDR2 YSYEKL. The CDR3 spans 14 residues. J gave up 6 bases and V 6 bases, and 3 bases lay outside the gene matches. In DNA, the CDR3 is TGCGCCAGCAGTCGGACAGGGGGCGATGAAAAACTGTTTTTT. Amino acid sequence: CASSRTGGDEKLFF.

The chain is built from TRBV5-6 and TRBJ1-1, with D hard to call. Germline loops: CDR1 SGHDT, CDR2 YYEEEE. This CDR3 contains 12 residues. Trimming removed 7 bases at V and 8 bases at J, with 15 bases between. The CDR3 DNA sequence: TGTGCCAGCTCCCTACACGGAGGGGAAGCTTTCTTT. It is translated as CASSLHGGEAFF.

The rearrangement joins TRBV6-4 to TRBJ1-2, with D perhaps TRBD1 (5 bases). There are 11 residues in the CDR3. V lost 6 bases, J lost 10 bases, and 12 bases lay in between. CDR1 is MRHNA and CDR2 is SNTAGT in the germline V gene. CDR3 nucleotides: TGTGCCAGCAGGGCAGGGAGAACCTACACCTTC. Translated: CASRAGRTYTF.

The chain has TRBV6-1 and TRBJ1-4; D is unclear. The germline V gene has CDR1 MNHNS and CDR2 SASEGT. V lost 1 base, J lost 5 bases, and 11 bases lay in between. The CDR3 loop spans 15 amino acids. The CDR3 sequence: CASSEGSFFNEKLFF. CDR3 bases: TGTGCCAGCAGTGAAGGGTCTTTCTTCAATGAAAAACTGTTTTTT.